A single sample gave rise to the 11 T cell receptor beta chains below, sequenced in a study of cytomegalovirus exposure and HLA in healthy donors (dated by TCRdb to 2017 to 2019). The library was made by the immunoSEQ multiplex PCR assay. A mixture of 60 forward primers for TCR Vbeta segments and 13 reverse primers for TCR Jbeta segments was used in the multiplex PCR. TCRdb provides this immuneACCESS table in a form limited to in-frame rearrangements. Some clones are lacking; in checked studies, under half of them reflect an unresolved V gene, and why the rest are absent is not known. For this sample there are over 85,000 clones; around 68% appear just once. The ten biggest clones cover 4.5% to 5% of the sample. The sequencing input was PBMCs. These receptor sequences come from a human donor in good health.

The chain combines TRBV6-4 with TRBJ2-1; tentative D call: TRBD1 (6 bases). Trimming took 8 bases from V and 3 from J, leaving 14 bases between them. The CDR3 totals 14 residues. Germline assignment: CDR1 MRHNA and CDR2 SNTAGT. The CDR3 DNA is TGTGCCAGCCTCAGGACAGCACTCTACAATGAGCAGTTCTTC. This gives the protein CASLRTALYNEQFF.

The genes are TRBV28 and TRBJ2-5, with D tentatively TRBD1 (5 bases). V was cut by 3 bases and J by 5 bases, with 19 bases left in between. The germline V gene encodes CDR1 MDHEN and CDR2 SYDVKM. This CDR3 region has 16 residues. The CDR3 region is CASSLPPQGRWETQYF. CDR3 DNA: TGTGCCAGCAGTTTGCCCCCCCAGGGCCGGTGGGAGACCCAGTACTTC.

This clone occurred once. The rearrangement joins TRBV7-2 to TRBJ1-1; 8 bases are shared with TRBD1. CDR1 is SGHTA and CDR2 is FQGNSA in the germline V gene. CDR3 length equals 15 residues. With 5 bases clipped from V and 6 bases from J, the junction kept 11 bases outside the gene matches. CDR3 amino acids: CASSGPGQGNPEAFF. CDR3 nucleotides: TGTGCCAGCAGCGGCCCCGGACAGGGAAATCCTGAAGCTTTCTTT.

CDR3 coding DNA: TGTGCCAGCAGCTTGGACTACAGGGGTCCCACAGATACGCAGTATTTT. Its translation: CASSLDYRGPTDTQYF. The V and J genes are TRBV5-6 and TRBJ2-3; 7 bases map to TRBD1. CDR1 is SGHDT, CDR2 YYEEEE, per germline. V was pared by 0 bases and J by 2 bases, with 6 bases of the junction left unmatched. The CDR3 consists of 16 residues.

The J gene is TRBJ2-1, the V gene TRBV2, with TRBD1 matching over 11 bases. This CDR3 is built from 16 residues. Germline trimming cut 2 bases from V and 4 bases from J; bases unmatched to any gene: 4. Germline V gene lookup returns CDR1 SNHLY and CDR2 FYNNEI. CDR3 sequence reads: CASSEWGTGGYNEQFF. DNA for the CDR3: TGTGCCAGCAGTGAATGGGGGACAGGGGGGTACAATGAGCAGTTCTTC.

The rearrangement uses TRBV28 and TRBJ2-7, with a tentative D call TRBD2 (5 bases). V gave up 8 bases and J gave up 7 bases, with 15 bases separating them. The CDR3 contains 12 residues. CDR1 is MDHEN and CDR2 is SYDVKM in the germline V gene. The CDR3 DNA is TGTGCCAGCGTTGGGAGCCCCGGTGAGCAGTACTTC. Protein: CASVGSPGEQYF.

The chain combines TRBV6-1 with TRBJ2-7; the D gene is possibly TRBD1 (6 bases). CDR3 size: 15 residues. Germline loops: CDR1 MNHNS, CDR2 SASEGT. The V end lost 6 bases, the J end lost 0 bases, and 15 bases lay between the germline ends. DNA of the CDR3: TGTGCCAGCAGGAATACAGGGTTGGGCTCCTACGAGCAGTACTTC. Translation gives CASRNTGLGSYEQYF.

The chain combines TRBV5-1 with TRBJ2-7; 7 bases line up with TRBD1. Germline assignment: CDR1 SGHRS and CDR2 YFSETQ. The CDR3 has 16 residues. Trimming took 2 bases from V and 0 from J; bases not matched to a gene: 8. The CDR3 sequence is CASSLRQGSVSYEQYF. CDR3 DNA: TGCGCCAGCAGCTTACGACAGGGTTCTGTCTCCTACGAGCAGTACTTC.

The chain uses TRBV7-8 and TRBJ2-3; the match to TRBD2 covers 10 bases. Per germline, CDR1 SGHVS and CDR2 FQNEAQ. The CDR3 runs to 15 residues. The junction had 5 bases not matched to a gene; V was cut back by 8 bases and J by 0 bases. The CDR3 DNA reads TGTGCCAGCGGACTAGCGGCAACTAGCACAGATACGCAGTATTTT. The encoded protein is CASGLAATSTDTQYF.

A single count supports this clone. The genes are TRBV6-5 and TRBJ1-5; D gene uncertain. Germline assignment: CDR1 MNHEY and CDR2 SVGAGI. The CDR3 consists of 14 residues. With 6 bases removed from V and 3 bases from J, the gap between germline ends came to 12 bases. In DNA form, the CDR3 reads TGTGCCAGCAGCCCCGACGGGTTCAATCAGCCCCAGCATTTT. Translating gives CASSPDGFNQPQHF.

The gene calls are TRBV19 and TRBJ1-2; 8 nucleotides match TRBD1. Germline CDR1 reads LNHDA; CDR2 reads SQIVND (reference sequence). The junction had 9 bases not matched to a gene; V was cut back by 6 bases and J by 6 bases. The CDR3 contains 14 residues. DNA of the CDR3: TGTGCCAGTAGGGACAGGGTAGGGTCTGATGGCTACACCTTC. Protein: CASRDRVGSDGYTF.